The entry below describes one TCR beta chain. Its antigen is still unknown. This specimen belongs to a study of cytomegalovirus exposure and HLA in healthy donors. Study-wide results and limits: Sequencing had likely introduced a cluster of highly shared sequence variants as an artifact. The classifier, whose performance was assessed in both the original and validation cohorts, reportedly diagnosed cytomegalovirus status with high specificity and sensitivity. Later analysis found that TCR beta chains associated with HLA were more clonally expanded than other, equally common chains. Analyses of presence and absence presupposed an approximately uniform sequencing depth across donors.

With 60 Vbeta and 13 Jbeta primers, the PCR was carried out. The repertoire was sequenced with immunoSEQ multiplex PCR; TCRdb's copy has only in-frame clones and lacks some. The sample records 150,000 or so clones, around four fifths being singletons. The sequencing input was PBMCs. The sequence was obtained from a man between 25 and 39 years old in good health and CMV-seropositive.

The CDR3 sequence: CASSLPPSSFTDTQYF. CDR3 nucleotides: TGTGCCAGCAGCTTACCACCTAGCAGTTTCACAGATACGCAGTATTTT. The chain carries TRBV7-2 and TRBJ2-3; D might be TRBD2 (5 bases). The germline V gene encodes CDR1 SGHTA and CDR2 FQGNSA. V lost 2 bases and J lost 2, with 14 bases in between. The CDR3 has 16 amino acids.